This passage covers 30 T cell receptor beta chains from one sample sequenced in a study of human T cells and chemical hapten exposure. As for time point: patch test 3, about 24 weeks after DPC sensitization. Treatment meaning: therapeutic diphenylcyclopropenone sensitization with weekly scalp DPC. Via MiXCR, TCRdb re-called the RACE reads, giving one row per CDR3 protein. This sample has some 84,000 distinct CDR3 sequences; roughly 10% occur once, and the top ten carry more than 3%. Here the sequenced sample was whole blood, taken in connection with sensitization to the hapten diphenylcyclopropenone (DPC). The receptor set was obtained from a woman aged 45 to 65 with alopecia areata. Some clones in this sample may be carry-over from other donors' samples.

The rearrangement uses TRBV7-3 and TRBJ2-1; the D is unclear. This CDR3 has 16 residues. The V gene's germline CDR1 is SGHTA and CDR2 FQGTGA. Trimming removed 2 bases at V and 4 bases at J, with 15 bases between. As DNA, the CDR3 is TGTGCCAGCAGCTTAGGTTCCGGCAACAGATACAATGAGCAGTTCTTC. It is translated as CASSLGSGNRYNEQFF.

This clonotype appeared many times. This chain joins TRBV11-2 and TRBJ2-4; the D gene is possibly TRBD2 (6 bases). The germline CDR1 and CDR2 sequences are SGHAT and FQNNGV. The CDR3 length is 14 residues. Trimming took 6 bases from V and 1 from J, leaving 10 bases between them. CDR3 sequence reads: CASRLSGAKNIQYF. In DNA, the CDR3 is TGTGCCAGCAGACTTAGCGGCGCCAAAAACATTCAGTACTTC.

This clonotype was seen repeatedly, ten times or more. For the CDR3, the DNA is TGTGCCATCAGTCTTGGTGACAATGAGCAGTTCTTC. It translates to CAISLGDNEQFF. The V gene is TRBV10-3, the J gene TRBJ2-1, with D uncertain. Germline lookup yields CDR1 ENHRY and CDR2 SYGVKD. Deletions cut 5 bases from V and 5 bases from J, with 7 bases between. This CDR3 region has 12 residues.

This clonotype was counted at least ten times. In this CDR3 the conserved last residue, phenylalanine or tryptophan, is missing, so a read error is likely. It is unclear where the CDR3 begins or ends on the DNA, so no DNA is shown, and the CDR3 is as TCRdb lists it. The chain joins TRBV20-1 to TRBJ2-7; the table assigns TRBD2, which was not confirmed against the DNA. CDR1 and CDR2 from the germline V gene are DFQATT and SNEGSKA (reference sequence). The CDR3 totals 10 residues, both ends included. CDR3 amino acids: CSASGTSGQI.

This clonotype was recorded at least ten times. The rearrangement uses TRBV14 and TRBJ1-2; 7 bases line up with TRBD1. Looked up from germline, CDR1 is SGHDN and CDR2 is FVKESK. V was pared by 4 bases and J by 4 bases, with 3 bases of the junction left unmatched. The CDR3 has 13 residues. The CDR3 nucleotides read TGTGCCAGCAGCCCGGGACAGACCTATGGCTACACCTTC. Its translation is CASSPGQTYGYTF.

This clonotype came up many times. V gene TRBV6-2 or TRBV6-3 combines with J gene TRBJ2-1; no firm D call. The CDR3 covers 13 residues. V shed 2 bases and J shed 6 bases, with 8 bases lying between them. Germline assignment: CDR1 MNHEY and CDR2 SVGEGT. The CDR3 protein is CASSYLGFNEQFF. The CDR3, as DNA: TGTGCCAGCAGTTACCTGGGATTCAATGAGCAGTTCTTC.

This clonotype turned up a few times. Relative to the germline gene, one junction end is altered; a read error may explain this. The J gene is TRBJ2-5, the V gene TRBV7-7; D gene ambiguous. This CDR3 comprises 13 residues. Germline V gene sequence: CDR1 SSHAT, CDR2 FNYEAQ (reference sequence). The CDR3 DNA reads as TGTGCTAGCAGCTTGGGTTCACCAGAGACCCAGTACTTC. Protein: CASSLGSPETQYF.

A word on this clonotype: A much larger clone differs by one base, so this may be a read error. CDR3 amino acids: CASSHDGASGVF. The CDR3 bases are TGTGCCAGCAGCCATGATGGAGCTAGCGGGGTATTC. This sequence joins TRBV3-1 and TRBJ2-1; 9 bases fit TRBD2. CDR3 length equals 12 residues. Germline V gene lookup returns CDR1 LGHDT and CDR2 YNNKEL (reference sequence).

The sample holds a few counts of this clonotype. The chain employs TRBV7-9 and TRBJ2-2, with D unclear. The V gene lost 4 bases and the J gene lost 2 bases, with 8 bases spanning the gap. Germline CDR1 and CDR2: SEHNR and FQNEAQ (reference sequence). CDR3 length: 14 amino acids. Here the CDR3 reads CASSSDTNTGELFF. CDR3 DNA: TGTGCCAGCAGCTCCGACACTAACACCGGGGAGCTGTTTTTT.

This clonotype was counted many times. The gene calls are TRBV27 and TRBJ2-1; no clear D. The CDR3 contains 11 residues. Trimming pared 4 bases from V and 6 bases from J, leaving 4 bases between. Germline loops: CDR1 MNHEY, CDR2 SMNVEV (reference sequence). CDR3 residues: CASSYGNEQFF. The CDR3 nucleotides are TGTGCCAGCAGTTATGGCAATGAGCAGTTCTTC.

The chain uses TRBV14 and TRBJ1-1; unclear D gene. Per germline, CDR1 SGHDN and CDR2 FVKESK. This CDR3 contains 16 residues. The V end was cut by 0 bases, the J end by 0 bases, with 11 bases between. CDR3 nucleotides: TGTGCCAGCAGCCAAGATCGGGAGAGATTGAACACTGAAGCTTTCTTT. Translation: CASSQDRERLNTEAFF. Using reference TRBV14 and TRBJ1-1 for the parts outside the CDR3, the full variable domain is EAGVTQFPSHSVIEKGQTVTLRCDPISGHDNLYWYRRVMGKEIKFLLHFVKESKQDESGMPNNRFLAERTGGTYSTLKVQPAELEDSGVYFCASSQDRERLNTEAFFGQGTRLTVV.

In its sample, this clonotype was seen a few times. The CDR3 bases are TGTGCCAGCAGCGGGGACAGGGTCGAGACCCAGTACTTC. Its protein is CASSGDRVETQYF. The chain carries TRBV7-6 and TRBJ2-5; 9 bases map to TRBD1. The CDR3 has 13 residues. With 5 bases clipped from V and 5 bases from J, the junction kept 3 bases outside the gene matches. From germline, CDR1 is SGHVS and CDR2 FNYEAQ.

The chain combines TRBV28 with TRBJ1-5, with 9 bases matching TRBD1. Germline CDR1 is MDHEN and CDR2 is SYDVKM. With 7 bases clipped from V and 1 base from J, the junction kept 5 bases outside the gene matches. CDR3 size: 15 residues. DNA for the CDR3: TGTGCCAGCACCGACGACAGGGGGAGCAATCAGCCCCAGCATTTT. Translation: CASTDDRGSNQPQHF. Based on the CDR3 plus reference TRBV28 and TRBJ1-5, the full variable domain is DVKVTQSSRYLVKRTGEKVFLECVQDMDHENMFWYRQDPGLGLRLIYFSYDVKMKEKGDIPEGYSVSREKKERFSLILESASTNQTSMYLCASTDDRGSNQPQHFGDGTRLSIL.

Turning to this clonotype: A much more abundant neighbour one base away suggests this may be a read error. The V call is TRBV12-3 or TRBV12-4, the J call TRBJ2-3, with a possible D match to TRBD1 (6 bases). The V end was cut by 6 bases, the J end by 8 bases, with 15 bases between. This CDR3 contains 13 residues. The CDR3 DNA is TGTGCCAGCAGGAACACAGGGAAAGGTACGCAGTATTTT. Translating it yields CASRNTGKGTQYF.

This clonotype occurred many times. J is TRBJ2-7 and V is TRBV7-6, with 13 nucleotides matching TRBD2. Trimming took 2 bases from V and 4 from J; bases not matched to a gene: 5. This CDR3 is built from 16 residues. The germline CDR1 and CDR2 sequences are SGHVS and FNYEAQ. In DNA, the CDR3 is TGTGCCAGCAGCTTATCCCAGACTAGCGGGAGGTACGAGCAGTACTTC. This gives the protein CASSLSQTSGRYEQYF.

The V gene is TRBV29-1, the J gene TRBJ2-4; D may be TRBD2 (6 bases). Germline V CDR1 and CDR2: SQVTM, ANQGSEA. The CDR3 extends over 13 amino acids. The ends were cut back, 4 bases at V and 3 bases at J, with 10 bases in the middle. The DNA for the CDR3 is TGCAGCGTTGCGGAGGGAGTCAAAAACATTCAGTACTTC. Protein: CSVAEGVKNIQYF.

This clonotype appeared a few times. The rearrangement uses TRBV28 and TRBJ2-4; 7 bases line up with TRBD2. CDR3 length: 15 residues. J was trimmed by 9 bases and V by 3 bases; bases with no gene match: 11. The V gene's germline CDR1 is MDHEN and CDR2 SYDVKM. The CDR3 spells CASSLTGGPGSIQYF. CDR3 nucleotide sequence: TGTGCCAGCAGTTTGACGGGAGGTCCGGGGAGCATTCAGTACTTC.

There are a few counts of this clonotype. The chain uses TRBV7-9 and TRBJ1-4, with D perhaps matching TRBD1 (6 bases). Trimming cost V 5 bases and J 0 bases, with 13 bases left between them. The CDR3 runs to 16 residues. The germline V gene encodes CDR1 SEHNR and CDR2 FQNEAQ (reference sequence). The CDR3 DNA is TGTGCCAGCAGCATAGGACAGCGAACAACTAATGAAAAACTGTTTTTT. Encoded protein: CASSIGQRTTNEKLFF.

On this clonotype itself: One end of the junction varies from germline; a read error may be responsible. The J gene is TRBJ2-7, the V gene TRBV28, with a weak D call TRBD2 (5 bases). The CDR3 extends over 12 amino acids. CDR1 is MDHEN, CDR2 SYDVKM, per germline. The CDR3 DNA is TGTGCCAGCAGTTCCCCGACTACACACGGGGACTTC. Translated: CASSSPTTHGDF.

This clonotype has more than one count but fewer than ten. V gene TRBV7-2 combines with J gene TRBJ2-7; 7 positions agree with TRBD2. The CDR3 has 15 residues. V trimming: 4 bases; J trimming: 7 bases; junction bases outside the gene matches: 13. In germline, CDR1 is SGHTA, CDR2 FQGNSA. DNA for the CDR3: TGTGCCAGCAGCTCCGTTGGCGCGGGAGTGGTTGAGCAGTACTTC. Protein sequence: CASSSVGAGVVEQYF.

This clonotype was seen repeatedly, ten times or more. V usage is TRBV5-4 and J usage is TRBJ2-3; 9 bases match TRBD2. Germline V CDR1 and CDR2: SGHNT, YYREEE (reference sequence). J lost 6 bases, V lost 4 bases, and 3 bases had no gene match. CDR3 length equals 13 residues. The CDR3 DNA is TGTGCCAGCAGCGGGGGACTAGCTGATACGCAGTATTTT. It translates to CASSGGLADTQYF.

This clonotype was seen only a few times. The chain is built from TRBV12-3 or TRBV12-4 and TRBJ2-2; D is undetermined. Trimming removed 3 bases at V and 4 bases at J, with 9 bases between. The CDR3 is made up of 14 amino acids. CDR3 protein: CASSFQLVTGELFF. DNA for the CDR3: TGTGCCAGCAGTTTTCAATTAGTCACCGGGGAGCTGTTTTTT.

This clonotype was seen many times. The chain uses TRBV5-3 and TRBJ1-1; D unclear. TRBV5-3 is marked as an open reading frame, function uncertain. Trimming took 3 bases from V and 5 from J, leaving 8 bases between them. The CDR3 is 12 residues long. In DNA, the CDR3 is TGTGCCAGAAGCTCGTTTTGGACTGAAGCTTTCTTT. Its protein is CARSSFWTEAFF.

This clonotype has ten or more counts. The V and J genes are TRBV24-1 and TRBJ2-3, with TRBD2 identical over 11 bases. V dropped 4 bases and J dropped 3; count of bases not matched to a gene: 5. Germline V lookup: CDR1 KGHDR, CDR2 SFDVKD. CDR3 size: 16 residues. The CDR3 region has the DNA TGTGCCACCAGTGACCGACTAGCGGGGCCGACAGATACGCAGTATTTT. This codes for CATSDRLAGPTDTQYF.

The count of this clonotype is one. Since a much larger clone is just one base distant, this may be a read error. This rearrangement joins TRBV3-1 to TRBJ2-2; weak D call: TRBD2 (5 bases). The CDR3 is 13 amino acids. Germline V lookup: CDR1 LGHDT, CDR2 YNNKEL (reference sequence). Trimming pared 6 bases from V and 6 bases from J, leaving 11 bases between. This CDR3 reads CASRSTTPGELFF. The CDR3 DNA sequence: TGTGCCAGCAGATCGACTACTCCCGGGGAGCTGTTTTTT.

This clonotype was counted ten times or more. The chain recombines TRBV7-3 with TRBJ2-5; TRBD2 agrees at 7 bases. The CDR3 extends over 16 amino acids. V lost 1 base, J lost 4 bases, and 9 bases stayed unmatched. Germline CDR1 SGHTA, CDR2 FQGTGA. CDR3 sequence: CASSLIGGVAGETQYF. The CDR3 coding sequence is TGTGCCAGCAGCTTAATAGGCGGCGTAGCGGGAGAGACCCAGTACTTC.

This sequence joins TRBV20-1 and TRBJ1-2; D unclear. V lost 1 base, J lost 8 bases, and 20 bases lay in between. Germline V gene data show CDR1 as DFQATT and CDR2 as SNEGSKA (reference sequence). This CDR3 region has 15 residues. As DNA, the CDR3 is TGCAGTGCTAGAGGATGGCAGGATACATCAAGGGGCTACACCTTC. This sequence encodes CSARGWQDTSRGYTF.

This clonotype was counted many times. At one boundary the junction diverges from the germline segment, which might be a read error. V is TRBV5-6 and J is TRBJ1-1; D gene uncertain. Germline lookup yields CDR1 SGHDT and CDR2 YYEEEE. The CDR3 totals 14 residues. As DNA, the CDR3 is TGTGCCAGCGGCTTAAGAGTTATGAACACTGAAGCTTTCTTT. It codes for CASGLRVMNTEAFF. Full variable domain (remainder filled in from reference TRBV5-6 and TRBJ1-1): DAGVTQSPTHLIKTRGQQVTLRCSPKSGHDTVSWYQQALGQGPQFIFQYYEEEERQRGNFPDRFSGHQFPNYSSELNVNALLLGDSALYLCASGLRVMNTEAFFGQGTRLTVV.

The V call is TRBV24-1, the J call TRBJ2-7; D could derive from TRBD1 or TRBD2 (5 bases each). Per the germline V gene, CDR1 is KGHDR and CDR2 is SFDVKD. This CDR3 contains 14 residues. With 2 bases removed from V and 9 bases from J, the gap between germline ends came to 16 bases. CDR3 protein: CATSDWGQRGGQYF. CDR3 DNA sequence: TGTGCCACCAGTGATTGGGGCCAGCGAGGAGGGCAGTACTTC.

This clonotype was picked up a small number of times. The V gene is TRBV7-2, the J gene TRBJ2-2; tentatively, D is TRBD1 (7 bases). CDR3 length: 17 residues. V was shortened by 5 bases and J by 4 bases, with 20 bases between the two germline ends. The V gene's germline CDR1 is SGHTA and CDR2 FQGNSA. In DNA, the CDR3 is TGTGCCAGCAGCATCCAGGGGGGTGGCGGCCGCACCGGGGAGCTGTTTTTT. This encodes CASSIQGGGGRTGELFF. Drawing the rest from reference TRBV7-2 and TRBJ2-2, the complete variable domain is GAGVSQSPSNKVTEKGKDVELRCDPISGHTALYWYRQSLGQGLEFLIYFQGNSAPDKSGLPSDRFSAERTGGSVSTLTIQRTQQEDSAVYLCASSIQGGGGRTGELFFGEGSRLTVL.